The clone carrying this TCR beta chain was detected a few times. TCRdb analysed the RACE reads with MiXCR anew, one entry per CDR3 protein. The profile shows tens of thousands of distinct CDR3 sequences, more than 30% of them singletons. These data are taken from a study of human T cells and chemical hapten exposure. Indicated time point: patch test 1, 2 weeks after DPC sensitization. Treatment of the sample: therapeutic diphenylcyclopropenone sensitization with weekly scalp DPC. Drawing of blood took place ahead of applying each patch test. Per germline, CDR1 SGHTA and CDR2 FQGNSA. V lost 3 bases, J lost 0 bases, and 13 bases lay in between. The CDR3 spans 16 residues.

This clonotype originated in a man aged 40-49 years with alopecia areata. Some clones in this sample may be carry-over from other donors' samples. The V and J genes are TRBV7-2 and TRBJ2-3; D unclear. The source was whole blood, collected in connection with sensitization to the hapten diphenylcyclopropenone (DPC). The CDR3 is CASSFGGIASTDTQYF. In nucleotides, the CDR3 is TGTGCCAGCAGCTTCGGTGGAATCGCTAGCACAGATACGCAGTATTTT.